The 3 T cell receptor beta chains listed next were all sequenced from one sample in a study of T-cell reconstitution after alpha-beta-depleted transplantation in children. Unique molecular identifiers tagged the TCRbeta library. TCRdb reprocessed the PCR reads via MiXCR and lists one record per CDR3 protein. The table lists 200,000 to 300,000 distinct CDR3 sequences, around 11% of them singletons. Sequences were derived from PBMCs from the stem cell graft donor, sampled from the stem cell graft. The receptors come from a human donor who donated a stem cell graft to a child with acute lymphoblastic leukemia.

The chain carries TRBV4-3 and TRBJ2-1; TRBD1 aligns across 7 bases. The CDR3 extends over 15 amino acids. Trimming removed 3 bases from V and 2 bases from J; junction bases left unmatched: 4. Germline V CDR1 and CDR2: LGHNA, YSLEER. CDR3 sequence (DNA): TGCGCCAGCAGCCAGGGCAGGGGGACCTACAATGAGCAGTTCTTC. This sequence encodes CASSQGRGTYNEQFF.

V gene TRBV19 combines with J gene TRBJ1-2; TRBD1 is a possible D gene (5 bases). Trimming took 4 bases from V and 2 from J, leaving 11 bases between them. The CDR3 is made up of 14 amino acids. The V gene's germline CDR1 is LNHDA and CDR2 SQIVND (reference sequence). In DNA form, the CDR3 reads TGTGCCAGTAGTAGGGACTCCATCAACTATGGCTACACCTTC. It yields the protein CASSRDSINYGYTF.

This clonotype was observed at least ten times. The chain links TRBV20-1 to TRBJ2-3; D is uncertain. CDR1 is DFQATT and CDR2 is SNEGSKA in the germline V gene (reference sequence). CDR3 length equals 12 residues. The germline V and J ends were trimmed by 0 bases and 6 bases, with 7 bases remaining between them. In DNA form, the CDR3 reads TGCAGTGCTAGAGATCATTGGGATACGCAGTATTTT. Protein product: CSARDHWDTQYF.